This T cell receptor beta chain is from a study of T-cell memory formation after mild COVID-19. Whole-study context: TCR clusters showed largely donor specificity.

TCRdb re-called the 5' RACE reads through MiXCR, storing one row per CDR3 protein. The table records a few hundred thousand distinct CDR3 sequences, approximately 15% of them present only once. A few counts support this clonotype. Antigen unknown. Study-wide results and caveats: There was a balanced CD4/CD8 profile in clones contracting day 15 to 85, and later expanders leaned CD4+.

The receptor comes from a man between 18 and 29 years old who had mild COVID-19 (a few samples of this study predate the infection). Cell type and time point are not known. Sequencing used PBMCs or a T cell subset sorted from them (not recorded which).

Here the CDR3 DNA reads TGTGCCACCAGCAGAGGATCCCAAAGCAATCAGCCCCAGCATTTT. Amino acid sequence: CATSRGSQSNQPQHF. The chain uses TRBV15 and TRBJ1-5, with D unresolved. Trimming shortened V by 1 base and J by 1 base, and 8 bases separated the two germline ends. Germline loops: CDR1 LNHNV, CDR2 YYDKDF (reference sequence). This CDR3 has 15 amino acids.